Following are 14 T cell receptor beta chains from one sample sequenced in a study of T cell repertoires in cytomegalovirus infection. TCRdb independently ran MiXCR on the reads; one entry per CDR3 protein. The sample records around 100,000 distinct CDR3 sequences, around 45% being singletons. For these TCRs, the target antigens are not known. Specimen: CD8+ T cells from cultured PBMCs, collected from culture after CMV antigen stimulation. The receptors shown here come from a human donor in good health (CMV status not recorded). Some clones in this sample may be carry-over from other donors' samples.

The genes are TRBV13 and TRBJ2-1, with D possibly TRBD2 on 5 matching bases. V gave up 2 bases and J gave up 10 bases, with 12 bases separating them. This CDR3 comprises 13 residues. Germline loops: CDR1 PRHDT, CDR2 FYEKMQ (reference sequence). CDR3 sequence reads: CASSLFGEEEQFF. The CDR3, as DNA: TGTGCCAGCAGCTTATTCGGGGAAGAAGAGCAGTTCTTC.

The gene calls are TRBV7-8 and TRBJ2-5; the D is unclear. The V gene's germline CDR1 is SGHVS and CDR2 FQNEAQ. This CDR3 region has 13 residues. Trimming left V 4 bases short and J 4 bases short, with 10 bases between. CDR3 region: CASSWESRETQYF. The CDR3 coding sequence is TGTGCCAGCAGCTGGGAATCACGAGAGACCCAGTACTTC.

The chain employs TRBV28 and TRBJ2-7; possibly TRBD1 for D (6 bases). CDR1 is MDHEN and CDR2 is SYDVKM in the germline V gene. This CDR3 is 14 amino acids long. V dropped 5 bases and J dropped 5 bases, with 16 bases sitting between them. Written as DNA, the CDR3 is TGTGCCAGCAGTACCCAGACAGGTTATCACGAGCAGTACTTC. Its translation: CASSTQTGYHEQYF.

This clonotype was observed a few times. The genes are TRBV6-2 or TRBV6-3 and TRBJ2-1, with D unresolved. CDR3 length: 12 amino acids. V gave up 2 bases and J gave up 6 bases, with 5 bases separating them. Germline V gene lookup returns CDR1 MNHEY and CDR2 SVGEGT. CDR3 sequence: CASSYDINEQFF. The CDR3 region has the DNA TGTGCCAGCAGTTACGATATCAATGAGCAGTTCTTC.

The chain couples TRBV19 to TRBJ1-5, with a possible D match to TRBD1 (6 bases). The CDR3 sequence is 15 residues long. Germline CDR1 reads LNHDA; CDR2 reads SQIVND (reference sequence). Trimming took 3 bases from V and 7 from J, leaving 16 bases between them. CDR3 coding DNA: TGTGCCAGTAGTATGATGGGGGCAGGAGGACAGCCCCAGCATTTT. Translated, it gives CASSMMGAGGQPQHF. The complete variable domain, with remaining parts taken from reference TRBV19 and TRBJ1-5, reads DGGITQSPKYLFRKEGQNVTLSCEQNLNHDAMYWYRQDPGQGLRLIYYSQIVNDFQKGDIAEGYSVSREKKESFPLTVTSAQKNPTAFYLCASSMMGAGGQPQHFGDGTRLSIL.

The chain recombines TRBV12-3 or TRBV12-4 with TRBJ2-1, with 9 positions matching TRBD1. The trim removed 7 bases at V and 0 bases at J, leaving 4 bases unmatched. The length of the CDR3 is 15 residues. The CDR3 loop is CASTMTGGSYNEQFF. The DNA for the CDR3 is TGTGCCAGCACCATGACAGGGGGCTCCTACAATGAGCAGTTCTTC.

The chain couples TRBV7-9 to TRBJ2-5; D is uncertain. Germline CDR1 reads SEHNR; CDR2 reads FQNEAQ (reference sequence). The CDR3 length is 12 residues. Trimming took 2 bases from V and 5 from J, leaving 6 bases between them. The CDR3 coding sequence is TGTGCCAGCAGCTTATCCTGGGAGACCCAGTACTTC. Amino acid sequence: CASSLSWETQYF.

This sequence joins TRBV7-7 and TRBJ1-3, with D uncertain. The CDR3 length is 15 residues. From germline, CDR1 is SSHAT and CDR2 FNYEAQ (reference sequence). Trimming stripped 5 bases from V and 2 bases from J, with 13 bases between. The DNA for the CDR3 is TGTGCCAGCAGCCCATCCCCCGGGCCTGGAAACACCATATATTTT. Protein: CASSPSPGPGNTIYF.

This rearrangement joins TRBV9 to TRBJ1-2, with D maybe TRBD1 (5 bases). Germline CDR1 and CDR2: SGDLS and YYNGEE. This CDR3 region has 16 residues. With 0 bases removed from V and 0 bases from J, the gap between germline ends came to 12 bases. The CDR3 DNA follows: TGTGCCAGCAGCGTAGCCCCCCGGGACCCTAACTATGGCTACACCTTC. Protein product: CASSVAPRDPNYGYTF.

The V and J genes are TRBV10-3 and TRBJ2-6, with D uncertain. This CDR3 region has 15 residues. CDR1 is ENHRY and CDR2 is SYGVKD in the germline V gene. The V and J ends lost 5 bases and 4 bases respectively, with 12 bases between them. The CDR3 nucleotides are TGTGCCATCAGTCCTGACGGTACCGGGGCCAACGTCCTGACTTTC. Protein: CAISPDGTGANVLTF.

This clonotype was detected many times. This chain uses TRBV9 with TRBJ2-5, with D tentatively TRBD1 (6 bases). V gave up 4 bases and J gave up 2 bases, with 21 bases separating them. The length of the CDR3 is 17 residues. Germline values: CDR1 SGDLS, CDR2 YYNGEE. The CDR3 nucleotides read TGTGCCAGCAGCACAAACCCAAATGATGACAGGCAAGAGACCCAGTACTTC. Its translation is CASSTNPNDDRQETQYF.

The CDR3 nucleotides are TGTGCCAGCAGTGCGACAGGGGGCGGAAGCACAGATACGCAGTATTTT. Residues: CASSATGGGSTDTQYF. The rearrangement uses TRBV12-3 or TRBV12-4 and TRBJ2-3; 10 nucleotides agree with TRBD1. This CDR3 spans 16 amino acids. The trim removed 5 bases at V and 0 bases at J, leaving 5 bases unmatched.

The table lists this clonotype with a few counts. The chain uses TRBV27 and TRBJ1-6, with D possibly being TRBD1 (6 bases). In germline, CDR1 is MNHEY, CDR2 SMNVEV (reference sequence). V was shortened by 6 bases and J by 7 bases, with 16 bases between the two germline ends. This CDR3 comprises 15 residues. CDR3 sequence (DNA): TGTGCCAGCAGCCGAAGACAGGATCAGAATTCACCCCTCCACTTT. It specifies CASSRRQDQNSPLHF.

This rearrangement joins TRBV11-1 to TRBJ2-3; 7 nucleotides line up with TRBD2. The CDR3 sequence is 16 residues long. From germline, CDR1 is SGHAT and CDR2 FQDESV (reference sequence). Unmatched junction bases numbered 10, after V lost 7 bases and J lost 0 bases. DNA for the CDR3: TGTGCCAGCACCCTCTTGGGCGGGGGTAGCACAGATACGCAGTATTTT. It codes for CASTLLGGGSTDTQYF.